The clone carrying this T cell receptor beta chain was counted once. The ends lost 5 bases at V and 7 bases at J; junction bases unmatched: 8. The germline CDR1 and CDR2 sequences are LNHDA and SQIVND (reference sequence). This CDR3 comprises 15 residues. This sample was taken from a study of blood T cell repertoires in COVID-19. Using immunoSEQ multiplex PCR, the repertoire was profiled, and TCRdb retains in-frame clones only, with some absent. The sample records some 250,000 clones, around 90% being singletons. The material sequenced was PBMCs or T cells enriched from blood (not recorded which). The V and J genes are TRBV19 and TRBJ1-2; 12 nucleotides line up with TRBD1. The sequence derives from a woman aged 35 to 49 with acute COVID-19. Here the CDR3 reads CASSVAGQGAFGYTF. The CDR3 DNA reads TGTGCCAGTAGTGTCGCGGGACAGGGGGCGTTTGGCTACACCTTC.